This T cell receptor beta chain comes out of a study of blood T cell repertoires in COVID-19. Study background: The United States, Italy and Spain were the sources of the acute and convalescent COVID-19 samples.

Germline values: CDR1 MDHEN, CDR2 SYDVKM. The CDR3 extends over 15 amino acids. J lost 4 bases, V lost 6 bases, and 7 bases had no gene match. This clone was detected once. Authors' methods: Amplifying reference gene primers gave estimates of nucleated cell counts. TCRdb keeps only in-frame clones here, not all; method: immunoSEQ multiplex PCR. That table supplies the V and J calls and clone size; D and trimming were determined from the DNA. The repertoire holds under 300,000 clones, with over 75% as singletons. The TCR comes from a human donor in a cohort sampled during active COVID-19. The gene calls are TRBV28 and TRBJ2-2; 8 positions match TRBD2. Sequencing used peripheral blood. The chain's CDR3 is CASRASGFATGELFF. The CDR3 DNA follows: TGTGCCAGCAGGGCTAGCGGGTTCGCCACCGGGGAGCTGTTTTTT.